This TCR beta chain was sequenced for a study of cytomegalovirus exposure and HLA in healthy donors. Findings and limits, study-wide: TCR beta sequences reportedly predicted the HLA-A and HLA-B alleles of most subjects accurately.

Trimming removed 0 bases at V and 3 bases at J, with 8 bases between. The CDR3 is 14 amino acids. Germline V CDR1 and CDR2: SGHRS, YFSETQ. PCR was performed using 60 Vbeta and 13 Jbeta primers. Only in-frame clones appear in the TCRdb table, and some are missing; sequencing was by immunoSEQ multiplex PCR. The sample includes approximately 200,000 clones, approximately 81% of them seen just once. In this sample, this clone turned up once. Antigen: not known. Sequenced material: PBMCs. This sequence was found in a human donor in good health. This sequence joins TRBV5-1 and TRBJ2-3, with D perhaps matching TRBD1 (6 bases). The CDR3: CASSLAQGTDTQYF. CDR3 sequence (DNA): TGCGCCAGCAGCTTGGCGCAGGGGACAGATACGCAGTATTTT. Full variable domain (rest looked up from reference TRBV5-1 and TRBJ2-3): KAGVTQTPRYLIKTRGQQVTLSCSPISGHRSVSWYQQTPGQGLQFLFEYFSETQRNKGNFPGRFSGRQFSNSRSEMNVSTLELGDSALYLCASSLAQGTDTQYFGPGTRLTVL.